The 27 T cell receptor beta chains below were found in one sample sequenced in a study of cytomegalovirus exposure and HLA in healthy donors. This PCR relied on a set of 60 Vbeta primers and 13 Jbeta primers. Sequencing used immunoSEQ multiplex PCR; TCRdb keeps in-frame clones, though not all of them. The sample table includes 75,000 to 85,000 clones. Sequencing was done on a sample of PBMCs. The receptors were sampled from a man between 18 and 35 years old in good health and CMV-seropositive.

This chain joins TRBV21-1 and TRBJ2-3; the table's D gene call, TRBD1, was not cross checked with the DNA. TRBV21-1 is a known pseudogene. There are 18 residues in the CDR3. CDR3 nucleotide sequence: TGTGCCAGCAAAAGAAACCCCGGGACAGGGGTATCCACAGATACGCAGTATTTT. It specifies CASKRNPGTGVSTDTQYF.

This chain uses TRBV4-2 with TRBJ1-5, with a tentative D call TRBD1 (5 bases). Germline V CDR1 and CDR2: LGHNA, YNFKEQ. The CDR3 is 17 amino acids. Trimming removed 4 bases at V and 3 bases at J, with 19 bases between. The CDR3 reads CASSPEWAGYFNQPQHF. In DNA, the CDR3 is TGTGCCAGCAGCCCAGAATGGGCAGGGTACTTCAATCAGCCCCAGCATTTT.

J is TRBJ2-2 and V is TRBV6-6, with TRBD2 matching 10 bases. Germline V gene data show CDR1 as MNHNY and CDR2 as SVGAGI (reference sequence). The J segment lost 1 base and the V segment lost 5 bases, leaving 4 bases of the junction unmatched. The CDR3 runs 16 residues. In DNA form, the CDR3 reads TGTGCCAGCAGTCCAGGACTAGCGGTGAACACCGGGGAGCTGTTTTTT. Protein sequence: CASSPGLAVNTGELFF.

This chain joins TRBV10-3 and TRBJ2-7; D ambiguous. CDR1 and CDR2 from the germline V gene are ENHRY and SYGVKD. The length of the CDR3 is 12 residues. Deletions cut 2 bases from V and 4 bases from J, with 6 bases between. CDR3 in amino acids: CAISEKEYEQYF. For the CDR3, the DNA is TGTGCCATCAGTGAGAAGGAGTACGAGCAGTACTTC.

CDR3 DNA: TGCGCCAGCAGTGATACCCCGGGGGGTGCCGCAACTAATGAAAAACTGTTTTTT. Protein sequence: CASSDTPGGAATNEKLFF. The J gene is TRBJ1-4, the V gene TRBV10-1, with D possibly matching TRBD1 (5 bases). CDR1 is WNHNN and CDR2 is SYGVQD in the germline V gene (reference sequence). This CDR3 is built from 18 residues. V lost 3 bases, J lost 0 bases, and 17 bases lay in between.

CDR3 sequence (DNA): TGCGCCAGCAGCTCGGAGGTACTCACTGAAGCTTTCTTT. It yields the protein CASSSEVLTEAFF. The chain is built from TRBV5-1 and TRBJ1-1, with D uncertain. The germline V gene has CDR1 SGHRS and CDR2 YFSETQ. The V end was cut by 3 bases, the J end by 4 bases, with 10 bases between. The CDR3 runs to 13 residues.

This chain uses TRBV7-6 with TRBJ2-3; no firm D call. The V and J ends lost 5 bases and 1 base respectively, with 4 bases between them. The V gene's germline CDR1 is SGHVS and CDR2 FNYEAQ. The CDR3 has 12 residues. CDR3 sequence: CASSLRTDTQYF. The CDR3 DNA sequence: TGTGCCAGCAGCCTCCGCACAGATACGCAGTATTTT.

The gene calls are TRBV4-1 and TRBJ2-7; 7 nucleotides align to TRBD1. This CDR3 spans 13 amino acids. In germline, CDR1 is MGHRA, CDR2 YSYEKL. J lost 3 bases, V lost 4 bases, and 3 bases had no gene match. CDR3: CASSPGQDYEQYF. CDR3 bases: TGCGCCAGCAGCCCCGGACAGGACTACGAGCAGTACTTC.

The CDR3 region has the DNA TGTGCCAGCAGCCAACGACAGCTGAAGGACAACTATGGCTACACCTTC. Translation: CASSQRQLKDNYGYTF. The genes are TRBV11-2 and TRBJ1-2; D is possibly TRBD1 (5 bases). The V end lost 5 bases, the J end lost 2 bases, and 18 bases lay between the germline ends. CDR1 SGHAT and CDR2 FQNNGV come from the germline V gene. The CDR3 sequence is 16 residues long. The whole variable domain, remainder taken from reference TRBV11-2 and TRBJ1-2, is EAGVAQSPRYKIIEKRQSVAFWCNPISGHATLYWYQQILGQGPKLLIQFQNNGVVDDSQLPKDRFSAERLKGVDSTLKIQPAKLEDSAVYLCASSQRQLKDNYGYTFGSGTRLTVV.

The chain combines TRBV9 with TRBJ1-1; no clear D. The CDR3 covers 15 residues. Trimming left V 0 bases short and J 1 base short, with 10 bases between. CDR1 is SGDLS and CDR2 is YYNGEE in the germline V gene. CDR3 in DNA: TGTGCCAGCAGCGTAGATTGGCGGGGGAACACTGAAGCTTTCTTT. Its translation is CASSVDWRGNTEAFF.

CDR3 protein: CASSLGGSGANVLTF. CDR3 in DNA: TGTGCCAGCAGTTTGGGAGGTTCCGGGGCCAACGTCCTGACTTTC. The chain uses TRBV28 and TRBJ2-6, with D possibly TRBD2 on 6 matching bases. The CDR3 length is 15 residues. V lost 3 bases and J 4 bases, leaving 10 bases between the germline ends. The germline gives CDR1 MDHEN, CDR2 SYDVKM.

The chain carries TRBV11-2 and TRBJ1-1; 8 bases agree with TRBD1. Looked up from germline, CDR1 is SGHAT and CDR2 is FQNNGV. The CDR3 consists of 13 residues. Losses at the gene ends were 9 bases for V and 4 bases for J; bases not matched to a gene: 7. The CDR3 nucleotides are TGTGCCAGTCACTTAGGACAGGGCACTGAAGCTTTCTTT. Its translation: CASHLGQGTEAFF.

This sequence joins TRBV5-1 and TRBJ2-3; 9 bases fit TRBD2. The CDR3 loop spans 18 amino acids. Per germline, CDR1 SGHRS and CDR2 YFSETQ. The ends lost 4 bases at V and 0 bases at J; junction bases unmatched: 12. This CDR3 is CASSSTSGLTFSTDTQYF. The CDR3 bases are TGCGCCAGCAGCAGTACTAGCGGGCTCACATTTAGCACAGATACGCAGTATTTT. The full variable domain, rest sourced from reference TRBV5-1 and TRBJ2-3, is KAGVTQTPRYLIKTRGQQVTLSCSPISGHRSVSWYQQTPGQGLQFLFEYFSETQRNKGNFPGRFSGRQFSNSRSEMNVSTLELGDSALYLCASSSTSGLTFSTDTQYFGPGTRLTVL.

This rearrangement joins TRBV28 to TRBJ1-2; TRBD1 aligns across 10 bases. Germline values: CDR1 MDHEN, CDR2 SYDVKM. Trimming removed 5 bases from V and 6 bases from J; junction bases left unmatched: 18. This CDR3 region has 18 residues. The CDR3: CASSPHKSSGTGEHGYTF. The CDR3 DNA reads as TGTGCCAGCAGTCCCCACAAATCATCCGGGACAGGGGAACATGGCTACACCTTC.

The chain couples TRBV6-6 to TRBJ2-3; TRBD2 might be the D (5 bases). The length of the CDR3 is 15 residues. The germline V and J ends were trimmed by 0 bases and 6 bases, with 13 bases remaining between them. Germline assignment: CDR1 MNHNY and CDR2 SVGAGI (reference sequence). The CDR3 loop is CASSYSGQRGDTQYF. The CDR3 nucleotides are TGTGCCAGCAGTTACTCCGGGCAGCGCGGGGATACGCAGTATTTT.

The chain links TRBV29-1 to TRBJ2-1; D may be TRBD1 (6 bases). The CDR3 has 13 residues. V was clipped by 6 bases and J by 6 bases, with 15 bases between them. CDR1 is SQVTM and CDR2 is ANQGSEA in the germline V gene. The CDR3 nucleotides read TGCAGCGTCCGAATGGGGGCAAGCAATGAGCAGTTCTTC. Translating gives CSVRMGASNEQFF.

The J gene is TRBJ1-5, the V gene TRBV7-6; 7 nucleotides match TRBD1. The germline CDR1 and CDR2 sequences are SGHVS and FNYEAQ. V dropped 2 bases and J dropped 1; count of bases not matched to a gene: 2. This CDR3 has 15 amino acids. CDR3 coding DNA: TGTGCCAGCAGCTTAACAGGGGCAAGCAATCAGCCCCAGCATTTT. It specifies CASSLTGASNQPQHF. Complete variable domain (other parts from reference TRBV7-6 and TRBJ1-5): GAGVSQSPRYKVTKRGQDVALRCDPISGHVSLYWYRQALGQGPEFLTYFNYEAQQDKSGLPNDRFSAERPEGSISTLTIQRTEQRDSAMYRCASSLTGASNQPQHFGDGTRLSIL.

DNA of the CDR3: TGTGCCAGCAGCCTCAGCTTGACCGGGGCTGAAGCTTTCTTT. Its protein is CASSLSLTGAEAFF. V gene TRBV11-2 combines with J gene TRBJ1-1; the D is unclear. Trimming removed 5 bases at V and 6 bases at J, with 16 bases between. CDR3 length equals 14 residues. CDR1 SGHAT and CDR2 FQNNGV come from the germline V gene.

The chain couples TRBV6-5 to TRBJ2-7; D perhaps matches TRBD2 (6 bases). This CDR3 is 15 amino acids long. CDR1 MNHEY and CDR2 SVGAGI come from the germline V gene. The V end lost 5 bases, the J end lost 2 bases, and 16 bases lay between the germline ends. The CDR3 region has the DNA TGTGCCAGCAGTACAAACCCGGGAGTCGCCTACGAGCAGTACTTC. Translated: CASSTNPGVAYEQYF.

The V call is TRBV5-1, the J call TRBJ2-5, with D perhaps TRBD2 (6 bases). The DNA end is more similar to TRBJ2-7, so the J call may be wrong. The CDR3 consists of 14 residues. Germline V gene data show CDR1 as SGHRS and CDR2 as YFSETQ. The CDR3 nucleotides read TGCGCCAGCAGCACGGGACTCCAGGGCTACGAGCAGTACTTC. Encoded protein: CASSTGLQGYEQYF.

The V and J genes are TRBV19 and TRBJ2-3, with 9 bases that match TRBD1. V shed 7 bases, J shed 1 base, and the junction held 6 bases outside the gene matches. CDR1 LNHDA and CDR2 SQIVND come from the germline V gene (reference sequence). The CDR3 totals 15 residues. DNA for the CDR3: TGTGCCAGTAACACGAGGACAGGGGGCACAGATACGCAGTATTTT. It codes for CASNTRTGGTDTQYF.

The rearrangement joins TRBV29-1 to TRBJ2-2; D call uncertain. Germline V gene sequence: CDR1 SQVTM, CDR2 ANQGSEA. This CDR3 contains 13 residues. Trimming removed 7 bases at V and 3 bases at J, with 12 bases between. In DNA form, the CDR3 reads TGCAGCGCGGCTCGGGTAGACACCGGGGAGCTGTTTTTT. This encodes CSAARVDTGELFF.

The J gene is TRBJ1-3, the V gene TRBV6-1, with no clear D. V was cut by 4 bases and J by 6 bases, with 7 bases left in between. The germline V gene encodes CDR1 MNHNS and CDR2 SASEGT. This CDR3 is built from 12 residues. CDR3 nucleotide sequence: TGTGCCAGCAGTGTGGCAGAAAACACCATATATTTT. This sequence encodes CASSVAENTIYF.

The chain joins TRBV18 to TRBJ1-3; D uncertain. Germline V CDR1 and CDR2: KGHSH, LQKENI. This CDR3 comprises 12 residues. Trimming removed 10 bases at V and 0 bases at J, with 7 bases between. CDR3 nucleotide sequence: TGTGCCACCCACAGCTCTGGAAACACCATATATTTT. This codes for CATHSSGNTIYF.

The chain uses TRBV28 and TRBJ1-2; 9 bases are shared with TRBD1. The CDR3 length is 14 residues. Germline V gene lookup returns CDR1 MDHEN and CDR2 SYDVKM. With 7 bases clipped from V and 3 bases from J, the junction kept 6 bases outside the gene matches. CDR3 bases: TGTGCCAGCACCACGACAGGGGGTGACTATGGCTACACCTTC. This gives the protein CASTTTGGDYGYTF.

The chain has TRBV27 and TRBJ1-2; D is possibly TRBD1 (6 bases). CDR3 length: 15 residues. Trimming stripped 6 bases from V and 0 bases from J, with 14 bases between. Germline-derived CDR1 and CDR2 are MNHEY and SMNVEV (reference sequence). Here the CDR3 reads CASRYTGPANYGYTF. In nucleotides, the CDR3 is TGTGCCAGCAGATATACAGGGCCAGCTAACTATGGCTACACCTTC.

The gene calls are TRBV5-1 and TRBJ2-7, with 7 bases identical to TRBD1. The length of the CDR3 is 14 residues. Trimming at V came to 9 bases and at J to 3 bases, leaving 12 bases not matched to a gene. Looked up from germline, CDR1 is SGHRS and CDR2 is YFSETQ. The CDR3 coding sequence is TGCGCCAAACCCGACAGGGACATAGACTACGAGCAGTACTTC. Translation: CAKPDRDIDYEQYF. Filled out from reference TRBV5-1 and TRBJ2-7, the complete variable domain reads KAGVTQTPRYLIKTRGQQVTLSCSPISGHRSVSWYQQTPGQGLQFLFEYFSETQRNKGNFPGRFSGRQFSNSRSEMNVSTLELGDSALYLCAKPDRDIDYEQYFGPGTRLTVT.